Included here is one T cell receptor beta chain sequence, with context. This specimen comes from a study of Ad26.COV2.S vaccination and SARS-CoV-2 variants. Treatment specified: roughly 19 received Ad26.COV2.S at low or high dose, single or two shots; about 5 received placebo; per-sample allocation not given. After the first vaccine or placebo injection, samples were drawn on day 63. Germline CDR1 reads LGHNT; CDR2 reads FRNRAP. Deletions cut 8 bases from V and 0 bases from J, with 16 bases between. The CDR3 spans 15 residues. Assay used: immunoSEQ multiplex PCR; TCRdb lists only in-frame clones, some missing. Of 380,000 or so clones listed, around 90% are singletons.

This receptor was obtained from a person aged 18-60 years who received the Ad26.COV2.S COVID-19 vaccine or a placebo. The specimen comprised peripheral blood, sampled in a trial of Ad26.COV2.S vaccine versus placebo. The V and J genes are TRBV12-5 and TRBJ1-2; D is uncertain. Here the CDR3 reads CASLSVGSPNYGYTF. DNA for the CDR3: TGTGCTAGTTTATCCGTCGGGTCTCCTAACTATGGCTACACCTTC.